A selection of T cell receptor beta chains follows, all from one sample in a study of STAT5B mutations in CD4+ large granular lymphocyte leukemia. Measured with immunoSEQ multiplex PCR; TCRdb has only the in-frame clones, and not every one. This sample carries around 21,000 clones, roughly 75% of them seen once, and the ten largest clones take 3.5% to 5%. The specimen sequenced was CD4+ T cells from blood buffy coats. These receptors came from a human donor in good health. CDR3s include the opening cysteine and the closing phenylalanine or tryptophan. D genes are given only for firm matches. Size is omitted from some rows. Given values are once, few, many or a class for expanded clones.

d_gene: TRBD2; abundance: .; j_gene: TRBJ2-3; v_gene: TRBV6-5; CDR3aa: CASRGSGIAGGTQYF; CDR3nt: TGTGCCAGCAGGGGTAGCGGGATTGCGGGTGGTACGCAGTATTTT
d_gene: TRBD2; abundance: few; j_gene: TRBJ2-1; v_gene: TRBV6-1; CDR3aa: CASSEVGTSGSYNEQFF; CDR3nt: TGTGCCAGCAGTGAAGTTGGGACTAGCGGGAGTTATAATGAGCAGTTCTTC
d_gene: TRBD2; abundance: .; j_gene: TRBJ2-7; v_gene: TRBV27; CDR3aa: CASSLLPRLAGGREQYF; CDR3nt: TGTGCCAGCAGTTTACTCCCTAGACTAGCGGGAGGACGGGAGCAGTACTTC
d_gene: .; abundance: few; j_gene: TRBJ2-7; v_gene: TRBV7-9; CDR3aa: CASSLAPAYEQYF; CDR3nt: TGTGCCAGCAGCTTAGCCCCCGCTTACGAGCAGTACTTC
d_gene: TRBD1; abundance: .; j_gene: TRBJ1-1; v_gene: TRBV10-3; CDR3aa: CAISEDRAGTEAFF; CDR3nt: TGTGCCATCAGTGAAGACAGGGCGGGTACTGAAGCTTTCTTT
d_gene: TRBD1; abundance: .; j_gene: TRBJ1-2; v_gene: TRBV6-5; CDR3aa: CASSWDSYGYTF; CDR3nt: TGTGCCAGCAGTTGGGACAGTTATGGCTACACCTTC
d_gene: .; abundance: .; j_gene: TRBJ2-3; v_gene: TRBV11-2; CDR3aa: CASSTLRRDPRGTDTQYF; CDR3nt: TGTGCCAGCAGCACACTAAGGAGGGATCCAAGGGGCACAGATACGCAGTATTTT
d_gene: .; abundance: once; j_gene: TRBJ1-3; v_gene: TRBV5-1; CDR3aa: CASSLDSRAGNTIYF; CDR3nt: TGCGCCAGCAGCTTGGATAGCAGGGCTGGAAACACCATATATTTT
d_gene: .; abundance: .; j_gene: TRBJ2-1; v_gene: TRBV6-1; CDR3aa: CARKKKDNEQFF; CDR3nt: TGTGCCAGAAAGAAGAAGGACAATGAGCAGTTCTTC
d_gene: TRBD2; abundance: .; j_gene: TRBJ2-3; v_gene: TRBV7-6; CDR3aa: CASSLHPPGASGRLTDTQYF; CDR3nt: TGTGCCAGCAGCTTACATCCCCCCGGGGCTAGCGGGAGGCTAACAGATACGCAGTATTTT
d_gene: TRBD2; abundance: .; j_gene: TRBJ2-1; v_gene: TRBV6-1; CDR3aa: CASSGGVAEQFF; CDR3nt: TGTGCCAGCAGCGGGGGGGTGGCTGAGCAGTTCTTC
d_gene: .; abundance: .; j_gene: TRBJ2-5; v_gene: TRBV18; CDR3aa: CASSPSAGQTETQYF; CDR3nt: TGTGCCAGCTCACCATCCGCAGGTCAGACGGAGACCCAGTACTTC
d_gene: TRBD2; abundance: .; j_gene: TRBJ2-7; v_gene: TRBV5-1; CDR3aa: CASSLGQGGAYEQYF; CDR3nt: TGCGCCAGCAGCTTGGGTCAGGGAGGGGCCTACGAGCAGTACTTC
d_gene: .; abundance: .; j_gene: TRBJ2-6; v_gene: TRBV5-1; CDR3aa: CASSLAISQTGANVLTF; CDR3nt: TGCGCCAGCAGCTTGGCAATCTCCCAAACTGGGGCCAACGTCCTGACTTTC
d_gene: .; abundance: once; j_gene: TRBJ2-1; v_gene: TRBV10-3; CDR3aa: CAIWTQGSYNEQFF; CDR3nt: TGTGCCATTTGGACCCAAGGCTCCTACAATGAGCAGTTCTTC
d_gene: TRBD1; abundance: .; j_gene: TRBJ2-5; v_gene: TRBV7-9; CDR3aa: CASSTGTGGAEQYF; CDR3nt: TGTGCCAGCAGCACCGGGACAGGGGGTGCTGAGCAGTACTTC
d_gene: TRBD1; abundance: .; j_gene: TRBJ1-5; v_gene: TRBV6-6; CDR3aa: CASQWGQGRDQPQHF; CDR3nt: TGTGCCAGCCAGTGGGGACAGGGGAGGGATCAGCCCCAGCATTTT
d_gene: .; abundance: .; j_gene: TRBJ1-1; v_gene: TRBV5-1; CDR3aa: CASSLSRGRAGRMNTEAFF; CDR3nt: TGCGCCAGCAGCTTGTCACGTGGGAGGGCCGGTAGGATGAACACTGAAGCTTTCTTT
d_gene: .; abundance: .; j_gene: TRBJ2-5; v_gene: TRBV5-1; CDR3aa: CASSSLQGSQETQYF; CDR3nt: TGCGCCAGCAGCTCCCTACAGGGTTCCCAAGAGACCCAGTACTTC
d_gene: .; abundance: .; j_gene: TRBJ1-5; v_gene: TRBV7-9; CDR3aa: CASSSGGSNQPQHF; CDR3nt: TGTGCCAGCAGCTCGGGGGGGTCTAATCAGCCCCAGCATTTT
d_gene: TRBD2; abundance: .; j_gene: TRBJ2-2; v_gene: TRBV10-2; CDR3aa: CATTTRTSGSLTGELFF; CDR3nt: TGCGCCACCACTACCCGGACTAGCGGGAGTTTAACCGGGGAGCTGTTTTTT
d_gene: TRBD2; abundance: .; j_gene: TRBJ2-7; v_gene: TRBV13; CDR3aa: CASSWGEAAGGPFDEQYF; CDR3nt: TGTGCCAGCAGCTGGGGGGAAGCGGCGGGAGGGCCGTTTGACGAGCAGTACTTC
d_gene: .; abundance: once; j_gene: TRBJ2-7; v_gene: TRBV7-9; CDR3aa: CASSPGTDTYEQYF; CDR3nt: TGTGCCAGCAGCCCCGGGACGGATACCTACGAGCAGTACTTC